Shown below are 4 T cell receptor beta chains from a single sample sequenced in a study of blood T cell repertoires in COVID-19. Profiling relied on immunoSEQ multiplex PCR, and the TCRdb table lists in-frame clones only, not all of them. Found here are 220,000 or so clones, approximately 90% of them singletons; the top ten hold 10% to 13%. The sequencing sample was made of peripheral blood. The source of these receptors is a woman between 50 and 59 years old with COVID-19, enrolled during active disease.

CDR3 sequence reads: CSVGGGAKNIQYF. The CDR3 DNA is TGCAGCGTTGGCGGGGGAGCCAAAAACATTCAGTACTTC. The gene calls are TRBV29-1 and TRBJ2-4; 7 bases align to TRBD2. This CDR3 contains 13 residues. Germline assignment: CDR1 SQVTM and CDR2 ANQGSEA. J lost 0 bases, V lost 4 bases, and 0 bases had no gene match.

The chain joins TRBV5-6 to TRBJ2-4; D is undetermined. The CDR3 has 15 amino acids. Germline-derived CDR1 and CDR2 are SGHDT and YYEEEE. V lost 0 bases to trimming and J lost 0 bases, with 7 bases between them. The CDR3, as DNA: TGTGCCAGCAGCTTGGGTGGGCTAGCCAAAAACATTCAGTACTTC. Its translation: CASSLGGLAKNIQYF.

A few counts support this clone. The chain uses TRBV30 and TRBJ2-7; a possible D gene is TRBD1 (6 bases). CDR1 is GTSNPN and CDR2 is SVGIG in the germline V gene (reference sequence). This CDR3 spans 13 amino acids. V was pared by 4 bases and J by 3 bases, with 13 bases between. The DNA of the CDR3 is TGTGCCTGGACTTCGGGACACGACTACGAGCAGTACTTC. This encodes CAWTSGHDYEQYF.

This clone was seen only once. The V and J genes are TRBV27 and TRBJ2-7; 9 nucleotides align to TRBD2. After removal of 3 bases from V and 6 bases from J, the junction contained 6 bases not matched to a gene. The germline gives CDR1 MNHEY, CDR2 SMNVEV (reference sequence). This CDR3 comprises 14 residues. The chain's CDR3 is CASSLAGGDGEQYF. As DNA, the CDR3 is TGTGCCAGCAGTTTGGCGGGGGGGGACGGCGAGCAGTACTTC.